This entry lists 14 T cell receptor beta chains sequenced from one sample in a study of memory CD4+ T cells and cytomegalovirus serostatus. Here immunoSEQ multiplex PCR was the method, and the copy in TCRdb shows in-frame clones only, minus some. The table records about 60,000 clones, about 78% of them present only once. Single viable CD3+CD4+CD8-CD45RO+ cells were sorted as the memory CD4+ T cells. Specimen: memory CD4+ T cells from blood. These receptors were obtained from an adult in good health and CMV-seronegative. Some clones in this sample may be carry-over from other donors' samples.

The genes are TRBV27 and TRBJ1-2; TRBD1 aligns across 9 bases. V dropped 10 bases and J dropped 5; count of bases not matched to a gene: 8. The CDR3 is made up of 13 amino acids. From germline, CDR1 is MNHEY and CDR2 SMNVEV (reference sequence). CDR3 in amino acids: CATLGQGGYGYTF. The DNA for the CDR3 is TGTGCCACCTTGGGACAGGGAGGTTATGGCTACACCTTC.

The chain carries TRBV9 and TRBJ2-7; the match to TRBD1 covers 9 bases. The CDR3 is 13 residues long. The trim removed 2 bases at V and 7 bases at J, leaving 4 bases unmatched. From germline, CDR1 is SGDLS and CDR2 YYNGEE. CDR3 amino acids: CASSVGTGTEQYF. The DNA for the CDR3 is TGTGCCAGCAGCGTGGGGACAGGGACTGAGCAGTACTTC. The complete variable domain, with remaining parts taken from reference TRBV9 and TRBJ2-7, reads DSGVTQTPKHLITATGQRVTLRCSPRSGDLSVYWYQQSLDQGLQFLIQYYNGEERAKGNILERFSAQQFPDLHSELNLSSLELGDSALYFCASSVGTGTEQYFGPGTRLTVT.

V usage is TRBV6-5 and J usage is TRBJ2-2; D not resolved. This CDR3 is built from 15 residues. Trimming took off 6 bases at V and 0 bases at J, with 11 bases between the two ends. CDR1 is MNHEY, CDR2 SVGAGI, per germline. CDR3 residues: CASRRSFANTGELFF. CDR3 nucleotide sequence: TGTGCCAGCAGGAGGAGTTTTGCGAACACCGGGGAGCTGTTTTTT.

CDR3 nucleotide sequence: TGCGCCAGCAGACCCCAGGGGGGGAGGGAACGGAATGAGCAGTTCTTC. Translating it yields CASRPQGGRERNEQFF. The gene calls are TRBV5-1 and TRBJ2-1, with D perhaps matching TRBD1 or TRBD2 (7 bases each). V dropped 5 bases and J dropped 7 bases, with 22 bases sitting between them. Germline loops: CDR1 SGHRS, CDR2 YFSETQ. The CDR3 spans 16 residues.

This chain joins TRBV6-6 and TRBJ2-4; TRBD2 aligns across 7 bases. Germline-derived CDR1 and CDR2 are MNHNY and SVGAGI (reference sequence). CDR3 length: 16 residues. V gave up 1 base and J gave up 6 bases; unmatched junction bases: 9. As DNA, the CDR3 is TGTGCCAGCAGTTACTATGACGGGGGGTGGGGAAACATTCAGTACTTC. Amino acids: CASSYYDGGWGNIQYF.

The chain uses TRBV30 and TRBJ2-6; D uncertain. The germline V gene encodes CDR1 GTSNPN and CDR2 SVGIG (reference sequence). V was shortened by 3 bases and J by 2 bases, with 5 bases between the two germline ends. The CDR3 is 13 amino acids. The CDR3 DNA is TGTGCCTGGAGGGGAACTGGGGCCAACGTCCTGACTTTC. Translating it yields CAWRGTGANVLTF. The full variable domain, rest sourced from reference TRBV30 and TRBJ2-6, is SQTIHQWPATLVQPVGSPLSLECTVEGTSNPNLYWYRQAAGRGLQLLFYSVGIGQISSEVPQNLSASRPQDRQFILSSKKLLLSDSGFYLCAWRGTGANVLTFGAGSRLTVL.

The chain has TRBV7-6 and TRBJ1-1; 10 bases are shared with TRBD1. The V gene end was trimmed by 0 bases and the J gene end by 2 bases; junction bases not matched to a gene: 6. CDR3 size: 17 residues. The germline V gene encodes CDR1 SGHVS and CDR2 FNYEAQ. DNA for the CDR3: TGTGCCAGCAGCTTAGCGCTCCGGGACAGGGGAAACACTGAAGCTTTCTTT. It translates to CASSLALRDRGNTEAFF.

The CDR3 spells CASSQDLVAGLYNEQFF. The CDR3 region has the DNA TGCGCCAGCAGCCAAGACCTAGTAGCGGGATTATACAATGAGCAGTTCTTC. The gene calls are TRBV4-1 and TRBJ2-1, with 8 bases lining up with TRBD2. This CDR3 comprises 17 residues. The V gene end was trimmed by 0 bases and the J gene end by 4 bases; junction bases not matched to a gene: 8. Germline lookup yields CDR1 MGHRA and CDR2 YSYEKL.

V gene TRBV7-2 combines with J gene TRBJ1-3, with 8 positions matching TRBD1. This CDR3 region has 15 residues. Germline-derived CDR1 and CDR2 are SGHTA and FQGNSA. V was clipped by 2 bases and J by 2 bases; unmatched bases: 2. The CDR3 loop reads CASSLFRGPGNTIYF. The CDR3 nucleotides are TGTGCCAGCAGCTTATTCAGGGGGCCTGGAAACACCATATATTTT.

The rearrangement uses TRBV18 and TRBJ2-5; possibly TRBD1 or TRBD2 for D (5 bases each). Germline CDR1 and CDR2: KGHSH and LQKENI. This CDR3 is built from 16 residues. V dropped 3 bases and J dropped 2 bases, with 16 bases sitting between them. This CDR3 is CASSPPYRDHQETQYF. The CDR3 DNA is TGTGCCAGCTCACCTCCATACCGGGACCATCAAGAGACCCAGTACTTC.

This sequence joins TRBV5-1 and TRBJ2-2; 7 bases are shared with TRBD1. Germline V lookup: CDR1 SGHRS, CDR2 YFSETQ. This CDR3 comprises 14 residues. J was trimmed by 7 bases and V by 0 bases; bases with no gene match: 3. The CDR3 nucleotides are TGCGCCAGCAGCTTGGGACAGGGCGTCGGGGAGCTGTTTTTT. This gives the protein CASSLGQGVGELFF. Combining the CDR3 with reference TRBV5-1 and TRBJ2-2 gives the whole variable domain KAGVTQTPRYLIKTRGQQVTLSCSPISGHRSVSWYQQTPGQGLQFLFEYFSETQRNKGNFPGRFSGRQFSNSRSEMNVSTLELGDSALYLCASSLGQGVGELFFGEGSRLTVL.

V gene TRBV5-6 combines with J gene TRBJ2-7; D unclear. Germline V lookup: CDR1 SGHDT, CDR2 YYEEEE. The CDR3 totals 15 residues. V gave up 0 bases and J gave up 7 bases, with 17 bases separating them. Here the CDR3 DNA reads TGTGCCAGCAGCTTGGTAGGGCGTCTCAGCTGGGAGCAGTACTTC. Protein: CASSLVGRLSWEQYF. The full variable domain, with the rest looked up from reference TRBV5-6 and TRBJ2-7, is DAGVTQSPTHLIKTRGQQVTLRCSPKSGHDTVSWYQQALGQGPQFIFQYYEEEERQRGNFPDRFSGHQFPNYSSELNVNALLLGDSALYLCASSLVGRLSWEQYFGPGTRLTVT.

The chain recombines TRBV27 with TRBJ1-5, with 7 bases fitting TRBD1. Germline trimming cut 5 bases from V and 0 bases from J; bases unmatched to any gene: 13. The CDR3 is 18 residues long. CDR1 is MNHEY and CDR2 is SMNVEV in the germline V gene (reference sequence). CDR3 in DNA: TGTGCCAGCAGTCCGATCGGACAGGTCTCTTATAGCAATCAGCCCCAGCATTTT. The encoded protein is CASSPIGQVSYSNQPQHF.

The rearrangement joins TRBV7-2 to TRBJ1-2; D remains unclear. V was clipped by 1 base and J by 2 bases, with 8 bases between them. The CDR3 has 14 residues. CDR1 is SGHTA and CDR2 is FQGNSA in the germline V gene. The CDR3 loop reads CASSLGVVNYGYTF. CDR3 coding DNA: TGTGCCAGCAGCTTAGGTGTAGTAAACTATGGCTACACCTTC.